These 9 T cell receptor beta chains originate from one sample sequenced in a study of blood T cell repertoires in COVID-19. Here immunoSEQ multiplex PCR was the method, and the copy in TCRdb shows in-frame clones only, minus some. This sample has around 400,000 clones, with about 90% found just once. The sequenced material came from peripheral blood. The receptor set was obtained from a man aged 40-50 years with acute or convalescent COVID-19.

This clone was detected only a few times. The V gene is TRBV21-1, the J gene TRBJ1-5. TRBV21-1 is a pseudogene. CDR3 length equals 11 residues. CDR3 DNA: TGTGCCAGCAGCTCGCGTCAGCCCCAGCATTTT. The encoded protein is CASSSRQPQHF.

This clone was counted a single time. The chain uses TRBV9 and TRBJ1-5, with 7 bases identical to TRBD1. Trimming took 4 bases from V and 4 from J; bases not matched to a gene: 8. This CDR3 is 15 amino acids long. Germline CDR1 is SGDLS and CDR2 is YYNGEE. CDR3 bases: TGTGCCAGCAGCCCAGGACAGGCGCCAAATCAGCCCCAGCATTTT. Translation gives CASSPGQAPNQPQHF.

This clone was seen a handful of times. This chain joins TRBV3-1 (or the pseudogene TRBV3-2) and TRBJ2-5, with D perhaps TRBD2 (5 bases). The CDR3 runs 14 residues. CDR1 and CDR2 (germline): LGHDT, YNNKEL (reference sequence). The ends were cut back, 1 base at V and 2 bases at J, with 8 bases in the middle. The CDR3 reads CASSQGWEQETQYF. CDR3 coding DNA: TGTGCCAGCAGCCAAGGTTGGGAGCAAGAGACCCAGTACTTC.

Only one count was recorded for this clone. J is TRBJ1-1 and V is TRBV19, with 7 bases lining up with TRBD1. Germline trimming cut 4 bases from V and 2 bases from J; bases unmatched to any gene: 7. The V gene's germline CDR1 is LNHDA and CDR2 SQIVND (reference sequence). The CDR3 is 15 amino acids. The CDR3, as DNA: TGTGCCAGTAGTACGGACAGGAAGGTTAACACTGAAGCTTTCTTT. Translated: CASSTDRKVNTEAFF.

In this sample, this clone turned up once. The chain has TRBV29-1 and TRBJ2-3, with 11 positions matching TRBD2. Germline trimming cut 5 bases from V and 6 bases from J; bases unmatched to any gene: 4. This CDR3 has 13 residues. The germline CDR1 and CDR2 sequences are SQVTM and ANQGSEA. The CDR3 region has the DNA TGCAGCGTTACAATAGCGGGGGGGGATACGCAGTATTTT. This encodes CSVTIAGGDTQYF.

The V and J genes are TRBV4-1 and TRBJ1-4, with 9 bases identical to TRBD1. There are 15 residues in the CDR3. CDR1 MGHRA and CDR2 YSYEKL come from the germline V gene. J was trimmed by 6 bases and V by 0 bases; bases with no gene match: 2. The CDR3 spells CASSQEWTGDEKLFF. CDR3 sequence (DNA): TGCGCCAGCAGCCAAGAATGGACAGGGGATGAAAAACTGTTTTTT.

This clone occurred a few times. The J gene is TRBJ2-7, the V gene TRBV19; D ambiguous. With 2 bases removed from V and 0 bases from J, the gap between germline ends came to 8 bases. Germline V gene data show CDR1 as LNHDA and CDR2 as SQIVND (reference sequence). The CDR3 runs to 14 residues. CDR3 loop: CASSISYSSYEQYF. The CDR3 DNA follows: TGTGCCAGTAGTATAAGCTATAGCTCCTACGAGCAGTACTTC. The full variable domain, with the rest looked up from reference TRBV19 and TRBJ2-7, is DGGITQSPKYLFRKEGQNVTLSCEQNLNHDAMYWYRQDPGQGLRLIYYSQIVNDFQKGDIAEGYSVSREKKESFPLTVTSAQKNPTAFYLCASSISYSSYEQYFGPGTRLTVT.

This clone came up once. The rearrangement links TRBV11-3 to TRBJ1-1; D gene uncertain. CDR1 is SGHNT and CDR2 is YENEEA in the germline V gene. CDR3 length: 14 amino acids. V was pared by 0 bases and J by 1 base, with 6 bases between. The CDR3 region has the DNA TGTGCCAGCAGCTTAGATGGCCCGAACACTGAAGCTTTCTTT. Its protein is CASSLDGPNTEAFF.

The chain joins TRBV24-1 to TRBJ2-3; no firm D call. Between the trimmed V and J ends, which lost 1 base and 4 bases, there was a span of 2 bases. The germline V gene encodes CDR1 KGHDR and CDR2 SFDVKD. This CDR3 comprises 12 residues. The CDR3 protein is CATSDFSDTQYF. The CDR3 nucleotides read TGTGCCACCAGTGATTTCTCAGATACGCAGTATTTT.